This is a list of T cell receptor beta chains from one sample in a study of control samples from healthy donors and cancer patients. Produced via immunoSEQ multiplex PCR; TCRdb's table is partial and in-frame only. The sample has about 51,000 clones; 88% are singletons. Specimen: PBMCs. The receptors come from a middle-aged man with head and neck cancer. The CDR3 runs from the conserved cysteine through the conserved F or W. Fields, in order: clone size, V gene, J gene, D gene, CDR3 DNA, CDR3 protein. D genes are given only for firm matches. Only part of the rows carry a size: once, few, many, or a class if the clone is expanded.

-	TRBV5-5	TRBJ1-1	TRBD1	TGTGCCAGCAGCCGCGGACAGGCCTGGTGGGGTGAAGCTTTCTTT	CASSRGQAWWGEAFF
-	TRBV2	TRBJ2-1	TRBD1	TGTGCCAGCAGTGTGGACAGGGGGATTAGGAATGAGCAGTTCTTC	CASSVDRGIRNEQFF
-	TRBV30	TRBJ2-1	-	TGTGCCTGGAGTAGGCAGAGCTCCTACAATGAGCAGTTCTTC	CAWSRQSSYNEQFF
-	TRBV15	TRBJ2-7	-	TGTGCCACCAGCAGAGAAAACGAGGCCTACGAGCAGTACTTC	CATSRENEAYEQYF
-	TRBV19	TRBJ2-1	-	TGTGCCAGTAGTACTACAGGGTCACCCTTCGGGAATGAGCAGTTCTTC	CASSTTGSPFGNEQFF
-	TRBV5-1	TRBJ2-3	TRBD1	TGCGCCAGCAGCTCGCAGGGGGCCGTCGGCACAGATACGCAGTATTTT	CASSSQGAVGTDTQYF
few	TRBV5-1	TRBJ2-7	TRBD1	TGCGCCAGCAGCTTGACAGGGGACCTCCTCGAGCAGTACTTC	CASSLTGDLLEQYF
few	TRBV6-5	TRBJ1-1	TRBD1	TGTGCCAGCAGGCCGGGACAGGGTATAACTGAAGCTTTCTTT	CASRPGQGITEAFF
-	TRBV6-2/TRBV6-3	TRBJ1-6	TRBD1	TGTGCCAGCAGCCTCACGACAGGGGGATATTCACCCCTCCACTTT	CASSLTTGGYSPLHF
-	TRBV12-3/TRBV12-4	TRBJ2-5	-	TGTGCCAGCAGTACCCAAGAGACCCAGTACTTC	CASSTQETQYF
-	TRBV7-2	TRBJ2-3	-	TGTGCCAGCAGCTTAGGTCCGGGGCGCGTTGTGCAGTATTTT	CASSLGPGRVVQYF
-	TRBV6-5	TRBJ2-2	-	TGTGCCAGCAGTAGGGGAGGGGAGCTGTTTTTT	CASSRGGELFF
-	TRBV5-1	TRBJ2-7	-	TGCGCCAGCAGCTTCTTAGGGGGGCCAACCTACGAGCAGTACTTC	CASSFLGGPTYEQYF
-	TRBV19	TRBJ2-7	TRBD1	TGTGCCAGTAGTTGGGACAGGGACCCCGAGCAGTACTTC	CASSWDRDPEQYF
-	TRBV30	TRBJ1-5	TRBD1	TGTGCCTGGGGGACAGGGTCGGGAACTCAGCCCCAGCATTTT	CAWGTGSGTQPQHF
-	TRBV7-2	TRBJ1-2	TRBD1	TGTGCCAGCAGCGACGACAGGGAGAACTATGGCTACACCTTC	CASSDDRENYGYTF
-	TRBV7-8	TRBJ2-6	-	TGTGCCAGCAGCTTACACTCTGGGGCCAACGTCCTGACTTTC	CASSLHSGANVLTF
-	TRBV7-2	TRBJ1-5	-	TGTGCCAGCACCTCACAACCAGGGTATGGCAATCAGCCCCAGCATTTT	CASTSQPGYGNQPQHF